The rows below give T cell receptor beta chains drawn from one sample of a study of a mutant IDH1 vaccine in newly diagnosed glioma. This table comes from immunoSEQ multiplex PCR, and its TCRdb copy is limited to in-frame clones, with some not included. The sample carries under 150,000 clones, roughly 90% recorded once. These TCRs are of unknown antigen specificity. The specimen was PBMCs, collected from a glioma patient whose treatment included an IDH1 peptide vaccine. Receptors were obtained from a woman in her forties or fifties with glioma. The CDR3 runs from the conserved cysteine through the conserved F or W. The D gene is left open where the match is weak. The size entry is marked missing in some rows and otherwise reads once, few, many or a size class.

J,V,size,D,CDR3,DNA
TRBJ1-2,TRBV5-1,.,.,CASSPTFKNRDYGYTF,TGCGCCAGCAGCCCAACATTCAAGAACAGGGACTATGGCTACACCTTC
TRBJ1-1,TRBV4-2,.,.,CASSQGGRDMNTEAFF,TGTGCCAGCAGCCAGGGGGGAAGGGATATGAACACTGAAGCTTTCTTT
TRBJ2-7,TRBV11-2,.,.,CASSLVQVSYEQYF,TGTGCCAGCAGCTTAGTACAGGTCTCCTACGAGCAGTACTTC
TRBJ2-7,TRBV29-1,once,.,CSVLTLPGGSEQYF,TGCAGCGTGCTCACTCTGCCTGGGGGGAGCGAGCAGTACTTC
TRBJ1-3,TRBV6-6,.,TRBD1,CASSYSTGGGGNTIYF,TGTGCCAGCAGTTACTCGACAGGGGGGGGAGGAAACACCATATATTTT
TRBJ2-7,TRBV6-5,.,.,CASSYSAELNF,TGTGCCAGCAGTTACTCTGCGGAATTGAACTTC
TRBJ1-5,TRBV5-1,.,.,CASSQDSLNQPQHF,TGCGCCAGCAGCCAGGACAGCCTCAATCAGCCCCAGCATTTT
TRBJ2-6,TRBV7-3,.,.,CASSFKSGANVLTF,TGTGCCAGCAGCTTCAAATCTGGGGCCAACGTCCTGACTTTC
TRBJ2-7,TRBV19,.,TRBD2,CASSGRELNYEQYF,TGTGCCAGTAGTGGGCGGGAGCTAAACTACGAGCAGTACTTC
TRBJ1-5,TRBV7-8,few,.,CASSPYLRVSNQPQHF,TGTGCCAGCAGCCCCTACTTGAGGGTTAGCAATCAGCCCCAGCATTTT
TRBJ2-3,TRBV5-1,once,.,CASSLAPFATDTQYF,TGCGCCAGCAGCTTGGCGCCCTTCGCCACAGATACGCAGTATTTT
TRBJ1-1,TRBV19,.,.,CASKLSGFTEAFF,TGTGCCTCCAAATTATCCGGGTTTACTGAAGCTTTCTTT
TRBJ2-3,TRBV27,.,.,CASSLPPRLGVTDTQYF,TGTGCCAGCAGTTTGCCGCCCAGACTAGGTGTCACAGATACGCAGTATTTT
TRBJ2-3,TRBV7-6,.,TRBD2,CASSSGLAGGPQYF,TGTGCCAGCAGCTCGGGACTAGCGGGAGGGCCCCAGTATTTT
TRBJ2-1,TRBV6-6,.,TRBD2,CASTGGGNEQFF,TGTGCCAGCACGGGAGGGGGGAATGAGCAGTTCTTC
TRBJ1-4,TRBV30,few,TRBD1,CAWSPSYRGNEKLFF,TGTGCCTGGAGTCCCTCCTACAGGGGGAATGAAAAACTGTTTTTT
TRBJ2-1,TRBV18,.,TRBD1,CASSPRDRNNEQFF,TGTGCCAGCTCACCCCGGGACAGGAACAATGAGCAGTTCTTC
TRBJ1-1,TRBV6-5,.,.,CASSYAGSIMNTEAFF,TGTGCCAGCAGTTACGCCGGGTCGATTATGAACACTGAAGCTTTCTTT
TRBJ2-3,TRBV30,once,.,CAWSGTLWGTQYF,TGTGCCTGGAGTGGGACCCTCTGGGGTACGCAGTATTTT
TRBJ2-1,TRBV19,.,TRBD1,CASSMLGDRSMKEQFF,TGTGCCAGTAGTATGTTGGGGGACAGATCAATGAAGGAGCAGTTCTTC
TRBJ2-1,TRBV9,.,TRBD2,CASSPTSGAKGYNEQFF,TGTGCCAGCAGTCCGACTAGCGGGGCAAAGGGATACAATGAGCAGTTCTTC
TRBJ2-1,TRBV7-9,.,TRBD2,CASSIPGLAGAGEQFF,TGTGCCAGCAGCATACCGGGACTAGCGGGAGCAGGTGAGCAGTTCTTC
TRBJ2-7,TRBV6-5,.,.,CASSYRGGYEQYF,TGTGCCAGCAGTTACAGGGGGGGATACGAGCAGTACTTC
TRBJ1-1,TRBV19,.,.,CASKPSLGRGNTEAFF,TGTGCCAGTAAGCCAAGCCTAGGCAGGGGGAACACTGAAGCTTTCTTT
TRBJ1-1,TRBV30,.,TRBD1,CAWKGTGGRDLNTEAFF,TGTGCCTGGAAAGGGACAGGGGGTCGAGATCTGAACACTGAAGCTTTCTTT
TRBJ1-3,TRBV9,.,.,CASSPSIKRGGGNTIYF,TGTGCCAGCAGCCCCTCCATTAAGAGGGGAGGAGGAAACACCATATATTTT
TRBJ2-7,TRBV7-7,.,TRBD2,CASSLTGRGEQYF,TGTGCTAGCAGCTTAACCGGGCGGGGGGAGCAGTACTTC
TRBJ2-1,TRBV19,.,.,CASSIAAELYNEQFF,TGTGCCAGTAGTATAGCAGCGGAACTTTACAATGAGCAGTTCTTC
TRBJ2-3,TRBV9,.,.,CASSPGRDWTDTQYF,TGTGCCAGCAGCCCAGGCAGGGACTGGACAGATACGCAGTATTTT
TRBJ2-3,TRBV7-9,.,.,CASSLGTTRTDTQYF,TGTGCCAGCAGCTTAGGGACTACCCGCACAGATACGCAGTATTTT
TRBJ2-7,TRBV6-6,.,.,CASSYRGREQYF,TGTGCCAGCAGTTACCGGGGGCGCGAGCAGTACTTC
TRBJ2-1,TRBV6-5,.,TRBD2,CASSPGLVSPNEQFF,TGTGCCAGCAGTCCAGGACTAGTAAGTCCCAATGAGCAGTTCTTC
TRBJ2-1,TRBV5-1,.,TRBD1,CASSFPTGGFYNEQFF,TGCGCCAGCAGCTTCCCGACAGGGGGCTTTTACAATGAGCAGTTCTTC
TRBJ1-5,TRBV14,.,TRBD1,CASSRLTPSTGAPRYSNQPQHF,TGTGCCAGCAGCCGACTTACCCCATCCACAGGGGCCCCCCGGTATAGCAATCAGCCCCAGCATTTT
TRBJ2-5,TRBV2,once,TRBD1,CATAQGAGETQYF,TGTGCCACCGCACAGGGGGCAGGGGAGACCCAGTACTTC
TRBJ2-1,TRBV5-1,.,TRBD2,CASSLGGTSGPISGEQFF,TGCGCCAGCAGCCTTGGTGGGACTAGCGGCCCGATCTCGGGTGAGCAGTTCTTC
TRBJ2-1,TRBV7-3,.,.,CASSRGQSYNEQFF,TGTGCCAGCAGCCGAGGACAGTCCTACAATGAGCAGTTCTTC
TRBJ1-5,TRBV28,.,.,CASSSPRSAQHF,TGTGCCAGCAGTTCACCGCGGTCGGCCCAGCATTTT
TRBJ1-1,TRBV7-6,once,.,CASKVGVGTEAFF,TGTGCCAGCAAGGTGGGCGTGGGCACTGAAGCTTTCTTT
TRBJ1-6,TRBV7-9,.,.,CASSLGRSIDSPLHF,TGTGCCAGCAGCTTAGGCAGGTCGATCGATTCACCCCTCCACTTT
TRBJ2-7,TRBV28,few,.,CASSLGGTTLEQYF,TGTGCCAGCAGTTTAGGCGGGACCACCTTGGAGCAGTACTTC
TRBJ2-7,TRBV9,.,.,CASSLGSQGSLGEQYF,TGTGCCAGCAGCCTAGGGAGCCAGGGCAGTCTCGGCGAGCAGTACTTC
TRBJ2-5,TRBV28,.,TRBD2,CASTPPGELAGQETQYF,TGTGCCAGCACTCCCCCTGGGGAACTAGCGGGCCAAGAGACCCAGTACTTC
TRBJ2-7,TRBV4-2,few,.,CASSQDRGYTYEQYF,TGTGCCAGCAGCCAAGATAGGGGCTATACCTACGAGCAGTACTTC
TRBJ2-1,TRBV14,.,TRBD1,CASSQDRPRDRGSSSYNEQFF,TGTGCCAGCAGCCAAGATAGACCCCGGGACAGGGGCTCGAGCTCCTACAATGAGCAGTTCTTC
TRBJ1-1,TRBV28,once,TRBD1,CASSLRQGTEAFF,TGTGCCAGCAGTTTAAGACAGGGAACTGAAGCTTTCTTT
TRBJ2-5,TRBV7-8,.,TRBD2,CASSFTSGGGLETQYF,TGTGCCAGCAGCTTCACTAGCGGGGGGGGGTTAGAGACCCAGTACTTC
TRBJ2-7,TRBV5-8,.,.,CASSLVPEQGGRF,TGTGCCAGCAGCTTGGTACCCGAGCAGGGGGGAAGGTTC
TRBJ2-2,TRBV11-2,.,.,CASSLGWGANTGELFF,TGTGCCAGCAGCTTAGGATGGGGGGCGAACACCGGGGAGCTGTTTTTT
TRBJ2-1,TRBV5-6,once,TRBD2,CASSKGLAGLYNEQFF,TGTGCCAGCAGCAAGGGACTAGCGGGACTCTACAATGAGCAGTTCTTC
TRBJ2-3,TRBV7-9,.,.,CASSSRASSTDTQYF,TGTGCCAGCAGCTCCCGGGCTAGCAGCACAGATACGCAGTATTTT
TRBJ1-5,TRBV5-1,.,.,CASSLAWDQPQHF,TGCGCCAGCAGCTTGGCATGGGATCAGCCCCAGCATTTT